Each of the 10 T cell receptor beta chains below was sequenced from the same sample in a study of T cell repertoires in cytomegalovirus infection. These receptors are not linked to any known antigen. One entry per CDR3 protein results from TCRdb running MiXCR on the reads. Altogether 700,000 to 850,000 distinct CDR3 sequences are present, 30% to 35% being singletons, with the ten largest covering around 12%. Sample: cultured CD8+ T cells from PBMCs, taken from culture after CMV antigen stimulation. These receptors were obtained from a human donor in good health (CMV status not recorded). Some clones in this sample may be carry-over from other donors' samples.

V gene TRBV2 combines with J gene TRBJ2-7; 7 bases fit TRBD1. CDR3 size: 15 residues. Germline V lookup: CDR1 SNHLY, CDR2 FYNNEI. Trimming at V came to 9 bases and at J to 1 base, leaving 12 bases not matched to a gene. The CDR3 protein is CASLGDGQASYEQYF. CDR3 nucleotide sequence: TGTGCCAGTTTGGGGGATGGACAGGCATCCTACGAGCAGTACTTC.

The chain couples TRBV20-1 to TRBJ1-2, with D possibly TRBD1 on 6 matching bases. The CDR3 loop spans 11 amino acids. Germline assignment: CDR1 DFQATT and CDR2 SNEGSKA (reference sequence). V shed 4 bases and J shed 8 bases, with 11 bases lying between them. In nucleotides, the CDR3 is TGCAGTGCTATAGGGGGTCTGGGCTACACCTTC. This translates into CSAIGGLGYTF.

This clonotype has a count of ten or more. This chain links TRBV7-9 with TRBJ1-5; a possible D gene is TRBD1 (5 bases). The V end was cut by 5 bases, the J end by 4 bases, with 18 bases between. CDR1 and CDR2 from the germline V gene are SEHNR and FQNEAQ (reference sequence). The CDR3 runs 16 residues. CDR3 amino acids: CASSLVSGNWNQPQHF. CDR3 bases: TGTGCCAGCAGCCTAGTCTCAGGGAATTGGAATCAGCCCCAGCATTTT.

The DNA for the CDR3 is TGCGCCAGCAGCCAAGGCCCCCCCGCAGATAGGTATTCACCCCTCCACTTT. Protein sequence: CASSQGPPADRYSPLHF. The rearrangement uses TRBV4-3 and TRBJ1-6; D call uncertain. This CDR3 has 17 residues. Germline values: CDR1 LGHNA, CDR2 YSLEER. V dropped 1 base and J dropped 8 bases, with 18 bases sitting between them.

V gene TRBV5-4 combines with J gene TRBJ2-1; 11 positions match TRBD2. With 3 bases clipped from V and 11 bases from J, the junction kept 10 bases outside the gene matches. This CDR3 has 15 residues. From germline, CDR1 is SGHNT and CDR2 YYREEE (reference sequence). CDR3 in amino acids: CASSSLAGGINKQFF. The DNA for the CDR3 is TGTGCCAGCAGCTCTTTAGCGGGGGGGATAAATAAGCAGTTCTTC.

The gene calls are TRBV19 and TRBJ1-5, with 11 positions matching TRBD1. The germline CDR1 and CDR2 sequences are LNHDA and SQIVND (reference sequence). The CDR3 covers 19 residues. J gave up 4 bases and V 3 bases, and 14 bases lay outside the gene matches. The CDR3 reads CASSIDWTGGPVWNQPQHF. DNA of the CDR3: TGTGCCAGTAGTATTGATTGGACAGGGGGCCCTGTCTGGAATCAGCCCCAGCATTTT.

This clonotype was counted between two and nine times. The chain combines TRBV19 with TRBJ1-1; the D gene is possibly TRBD1 (6 bases). This CDR3 is 11 amino acids long. Trimming stripped 10 bases from V and 5 bases from J, with 11 bases between. Germline CDR1 reads LNHDA; CDR2 reads SQIVND (reference sequence). DNA for the CDR3: TGTGCCATTTTCAGGGGAACTGAAGCTTTCTTT. This sequence encodes CAIFRGTEAFF.

The V call is TRBV7-9, the J call TRBJ2-7; D is perhaps TRBD1 (5 bases). Germline CDR1 SEHNR, CDR2 FQNEAQ (reference sequence). The length of the CDR3 is 15 residues. Between the trimmed V and J ends, which lost 5 bases and 0 bases, there was a span of 14 bases. CDR3 DNA: TGTGCCAGCAGCCCAGACAGTTATAGCTCCTACGAGCAGTACGTC. This encodes CASSPDSYSSYEQYV.

The J gene is TRBJ2-2, the V gene TRBV28, with D uncertain. The CDR3 sequence is 14 residues long. The V gene lost 3 bases and the J gene lost 1 base, with 6 bases spanning the gap. CDR1 MDHEN and CDR2 SYDVKM come from the germline V gene. CDR3 nucleotide sequence: TGTGCCAGCAGTTTTAAGATGAACACCGGGGAGCTGTTTTTT. Translated: CASSFKMNTGELFF.

The gene calls are TRBV4-3 and TRBJ2-3, with TRBD2 as a possible D gene (5 bases). Trimming took 2 bases from V and 4 from J, leaving 7 bases between them. CDR1 and CDR2 from the germline V gene are LGHNA and YSLEER. This CDR3 spans 13 amino acids. CDR3 amino acids: CASSQWESDTQYF. Here the CDR3 DNA reads TGCGCCAGCAGCCAATGGGAGTCAGATACGCAGTATTTT.